The sequence of this T cell receptor beta chain was determined in a study of response to subunit inactivated influenza vaccine (dated by TCRdb to the late 2010s). As for the study more broadly: Deep quantitative T cell receptor repertoire profiling was used in the study to track responses to a trivalent subunit inactivated influenza vaccine.

The library was obtained by RT-PCR. Sequencing took place on an Illumina HiSeq 2500. TCRdb took the public reads, trimmed them with fastp at Q25, ran MiXCR for clone calling and kept in-frame beta chains. Here each entry gathers all rows of one CDR3 protein and keeps the most common genes and DNA. The sample includes around 490,000 distinct CDR3 sequences, with approximately 7.1% observed a single time. The ten largest clonotypes hold over 10% of the sample. To note about this clonotype: Its antigen is currently not known. Per-base qualities were not stored, and no clone one base away is much larger.

What the research found in general, with its limitations: It was suggested by the authors that each seasonal influenza vaccination may recruit only a limited number of new T cells.

CDR1 and CDR2, looked up from the germline V gene, are LGHNT and FRNRAP. Counted from cysteine to phenylalanine, this CDR3 has 12 amino acids. The DNA shown is the 36-base CDR3, in frame from base 1. The germline ends are 4 bases apart after V is trimmed by 3 bases and J by 2 bases. Sequenced material: PBMCs from blood, taken less than 30 months after vaccination. The source is a man in his fifties or sixties who received an inactivated influenza vaccine. Donor details come from another sample of the same person, matched by shared clones. The chain employs TRBV12-5 and TRBJ1-2, with the D gene call left open. The CDR3 loop reads CASGFVNYGYTF. The DNA sequence is as follows: TGTGCTAGTGGTTTCGTGAACTATGGCTACACCTTC.